The T cell receptor (beta chain) described here comes from a study of T cell responses to AZD1222 COVID-19 vaccine. Whole-study context: Analysis merged second doses at about 4 or about 12 weeks.

Study-level findings and limits: As reported, nearly half of all spike-specific TCRs target variant regions that are unmutated. Along spike, vaccine-associated CD4 TCRs were found throughout, with dominance at 160-218 and 743-854.

The table lists this clone with a count of one. Its target is not known. The CDR3 has 15 amino acids. CDR1 and CDR2 from the germline V gene are LNHDA and SQIVND (reference sequence). V dropped 4 bases and J dropped 3 bases, with 13 bases sitting between them. Repertoires were generated with immunoSEQ multiplex PCR, while TCRdb's copy carries only in-frame clones and drops some. The top ten clones hold 8.4% of a sample with approximately 90,000 clones, almost 90% of them seen once. V and J are TRBV19 and TRBJ1-5; TRBD1 is a possible D gene (5 bases). This specimen consisted of peripheral blood, obtained on day 0 of AZD1222 vaccination. This sequence originates from an adult in good health. This chain's CDR3 is CASSSPPGANQPQHF. DNA of the CDR3: TGTGCCAGTAGTAGCCCCCCCGGGGCCAATCAGCCCCAGCATTTT.